The 2 T cell receptor beta chains given below trace back to one sample, sequenced in a study of beta chain features in type 1 diabetes. Of the isolated RNA, all was reverse transcribed, and so the sequenced material was expressed TCRB transcripts. Clones were read by immunoSEQ multiplex PCR, and TCRdb kept only the in-frame ones, dropping some. The table lists about 370,000 clones, 8.5% to 10% of them singletons. No antigen is known for these receptors. Study results and caveats: In every one of the four CD4+ subsets, TCRB CDR3s were moderately but significantly shorter in Type 1 diabetes patients.

The specimen was central memory CD4+ T cells from blood. These TCRs come from a man younger than 40 with type 1 diabetes.

The sample holds a few counts of this clone. The rearrangement links TRBV7-3 to TRBJ2-2; TRBD2 is a possible D gene (7 bases). CDR3 length: 15 residues. Between the trimmed V and J ends, which lost 5 bases and 2 bases, there was a span of 12 bases. CDR1 and CDR2 from the germline V gene are SGHTA and FQGTGA. The CDR3 sequence: CASSRRGPNTGELFF. The CDR3 region has the DNA TGTGCCAGCAGCCGGCGGGGGCCTAACACCGGGGAGCTGTTTTTT.

The genes are TRBV6-1 and TRBJ1-2; D is perhaps TRBD1 (5 bases). CDR1 MNHNS and CDR2 SASEGT come from the germline V gene. This CDR3 is 15 amino acids long. V lost 1 base, J lost 0 bases, and 9 bases lay in between. The CDR3 nucleotides read TGTGCCAGCAGTGAAGGACAGAGAGCTAACTATGGCTACACCTTC. This translates into CASSEGQRANYGYTF.